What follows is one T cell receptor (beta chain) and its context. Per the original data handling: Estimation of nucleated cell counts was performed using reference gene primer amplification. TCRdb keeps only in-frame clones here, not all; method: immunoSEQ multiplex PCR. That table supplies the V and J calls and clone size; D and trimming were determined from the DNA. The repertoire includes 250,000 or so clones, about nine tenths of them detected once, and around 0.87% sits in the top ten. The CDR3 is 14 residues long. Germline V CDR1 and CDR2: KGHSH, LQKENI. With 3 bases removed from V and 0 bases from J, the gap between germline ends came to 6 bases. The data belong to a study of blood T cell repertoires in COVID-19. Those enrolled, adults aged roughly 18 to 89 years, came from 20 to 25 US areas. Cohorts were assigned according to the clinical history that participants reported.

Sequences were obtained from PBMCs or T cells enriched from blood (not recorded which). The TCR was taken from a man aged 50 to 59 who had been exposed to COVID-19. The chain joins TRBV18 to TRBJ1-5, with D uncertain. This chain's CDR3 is CASSPYNSNQPQHF. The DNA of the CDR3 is TGTGCCAGCTCACCCTATAATAGCAATCAGCCCCAGCATTTT.